These 9 T cell receptor beta chains share one sample of origin, sequenced in a study of blood T cells in healthy people across ages. A second PCR of about 7 to 11 cycles used a sample-barcoded 5' primer and a J-beta primer mix. TCRdb ran MiXCR on the 5' RACE reads and lists one entry per CDR3 protein. Of roughly 500,000 distinct CDR3 sequences in the sample, 25% to 30% were seen once. The material sequenced was blood. These receptors were collected from a woman in her 70s in good health.

This clonotype was seen repeatedly, ten times or more. The genes are TRBV7-2 and TRBJ2-5, with D perhaps given as TRBD1 or TRBD2 (5 bases each). The CDR3 is 13 residues long. V was cut by 3 bases and J by 5 bases, with 10 bases left in between. Germline CDR1 and CDR2: SGHTA and FQGNSA. The CDR3 region is CASSLGVGETQYF. The CDR3 DNA reads as TGTGCCAGCAGCTTGGGGGTGGGGGAGACCCAGTACTTC.

The chain has TRBV11-2 and TRBJ2-7; 7 nucleotides match TRBD2. The CDR3 spans 13 residues. CDR1 SGHAT and CDR2 FQNNGV come from the germline V gene. Unmatched junction bases numbered 9, after V lost 10 bases and J lost 3 bases. CDR3 coding DNA: TGTGCCATCGAGAGGGCTAGCGGCTACGAGCAGTACTTC. Translated: CAIERASGYEQYF. Supplemented by reference TRBV11-2 and TRBJ2-7, the full variable domain reads EAGVAQSPRYKIIEKRQSVAFWCNPISGHATLYWYQQILGQGPKLLIQFQNNGVVDDSQLPKDRFSAERLKGVDSTLKIQPAKLEDSAVYLCAIERASGYEQYFGPGTRLTVT.

The rearrangement uses TRBV11-2 and TRBJ1-1; TRBD1 matches 7 bases. This CDR3 has 18 residues. V shed 2 bases and J 4 bases; nucleotides not matched to a gene: 16. Germline CDR1 and CDR2: SGHAT and FQNNGV. This chain's CDR3 is CASSLRLISSGGSTEAFF. Here the CDR3 DNA reads TGTGCCAGCAGCTTACGCCTTATCTCGTCAGGGGGAAGCACTGAAGCTTTCTTT.

The V and J genes are TRBV3-1 and TRBJ2-5, with 11 bases lining up with TRBD2. The germline gives CDR1 LGHDT, CDR2 YNNKEL (reference sequence). The CDR3 runs 17 residues. V was clipped by 4 bases and J by 4 bases; unmatched bases: 11. The CDR3, as DNA: TGTGCCAGCAGCCGGATCCTACTAGCGGGAGTCACAGAGACCCAGTACTTC. Its protein is CASSRILLAGVTETQYF.

The V and J genes are TRBV5-4 and TRBJ1-1; 7 bases align to TRBD1. Losses at the gene ends were 5 bases for V and 5 bases for J; bases not matched to a gene: 3. Germline assignment: CDR1 SGHNT and CDR2 YYREEE (reference sequence). This CDR3 has 12 residues. CDR3 in amino acids: CASSWDRTEAFF. The CDR3 coding sequence is TGTGCCAGCAGTTGGGACAGAACTGAAGCTTTCTTT.

This rearrangement joins TRBV15 to TRBJ2-5; maybe TRBD2 (6 bases). Per germline, CDR1 LNHNV and CDR2 YYDKDF (reference sequence). The germline V and J ends were trimmed by 0 bases and 5 bases, with 22 bases remaining between them. CDR3 length: 18 amino acids. The CDR3 DNA reads as TGTGCCACCAGCAGAGAACCGTTCGGGGGACCTACAAGGGAGACCCAGTACTTC. Amino acids: CATSREPFGGPTRETQYF.

The rearrangement uses TRBV30 and TRBJ2-3, with D possibly TRBD1 on 6 matching bases. This CDR3 is 13 amino acids long. Trimming pared 3 bases from V and 4 bases from J, leaving 11 bases between. Per the germline V gene, CDR1 is GTSNPN and CDR2 is SVGIG (reference sequence). The CDR3 loop is CAWRQGGPDTQYF. The DNA of the CDR3 is TGTGCCTGGAGACAGGGTGGGCCAGATACGCAGTATTTT.

This sequence joins TRBV3-1 and TRBJ1-2; tentatively, D is TRBD1 (6 bases). Between the trimmed V and J ends, which lost 4 bases and 4 bases, there was a span of 13 bases. Germline CDR1 and CDR2: LGHDT and YNNKEL (reference sequence). The CDR3 is made up of 14 amino acids. In DNA, the CDR3 is TGTGCCAGCAGCCGAGGGGGAATGGGCTATGGCTACACCTTC. This gives the protein CASSRGGMGYGYTF.

This clonotype was seen only a few times. This chain uses TRBV6-1 with TRBJ2-5; possibly TRBD1 for D (6 bases). V shed 6 bases and J shed 2 bases, with 10 bases lying between them. Germline CDR1 is MNHNS and CDR2 is SASEGT. The CDR3 contains 13 residues. CDR3 residues: CASRYRVQETQYF. CDR3 coding DNA: TGTGCCAGCAGGTACAGGGTTCAAGAGACCCAGTACTTC.